This is a list of T cell receptor beta chains from one sample in a study of blood T cell repertoires in COVID-19. Using immunoSEQ multiplex PCR, the repertoire was profiled, and TCRdb retains in-frame clones only, with some absent. The table records more than 130,000 clones, 88% of them present only once. Sequences were obtained from peripheral blood. The receptors come from a man aged 50-59 years with active or convalescent COVID-19. Each CDR3 is given with its conserved first and last residue. The D gene is left open where the match is weak. The size of a clone is reported for some rows only, either as once, few or many, or as a class for expanded clones.

clone_size j_call d_call v_call cdr3_nt cdr3_aa
once TRBJ1-4 - TRBV5-1 TGCGCCAGCAGCTTGGTCCAGGGGTCAACTAATGAAAAACTGTTTTTT CASSLVQGSTNEKLFF
- TRBJ1-2 - TRBV28 TGTGCCAGCAGTCCCCCGGACAAGGACTATGGCTACACCTTC CASSPPDKDYGYTF
- TRBJ1-2 - TRBV6-5 TGTGCCAGCAGTTACGGGCCAGGAATTAACTATGGCTACACCTTC CASSYGPGINYGYTF
- TRBJ2-3 - TRBV27 TGTGCCAGCAGCTCAGACAGTCGCAGGAATACGCAGTATTTT CASSSDSRRNTQYF
- TRBJ1-5 - TRBV28 TGTGCCAGCAGCCCCCCCCGGTTGGATCAGCCCCAGCATTTT CASSPPRLDQPQHF
- TRBJ1-5 - TRBV7-2 TGTGCCAGCAGCTTAGTCAAGCTTAATCAGCCCCAGCATTTT CASSLVKLNQPQHF
- TRBJ2-1 TRBD2 TRBV4-1 TGCGCCAGCAGCCAAGATCTTCGGAAGCGGGAAATGGGTCGCAATGAGCAGTTCTTC CASSQDLRKREMGRNEQFF
- TRBJ2-1 TRBD2 TRBV3-1/TRBV3-2 TGTGCCAGCAGCCTAGCACTAGCGGTCCCCTACAATGAGCAGTTCTTC CASSLALAVPYNEQFF
- TRBJ1-1 TRBD1 TRBV7-2 TGTGCCAGCAGGACAGGGATGAACACTGAAGCTTTCTTT CASRTGMNTEAFF
- TRBJ2-3 - TRBV29-1 TGCAGCGTTGAACCTTACAGGACTAATACGCAGTATTTT CSVEPYRTNTQYF
- TRBJ2-2 - TRBV6-2/TRBV6-3 TGTGCCAGCAGTTCGACCCCGAGGTGGGAGCTGTTTTTT CASSSTPRWELFF
- TRBJ2-5 TRBD2 TRBV6-2/TRBV6-3 TGTGCCAGCAGTCCGAGCGGGATACAAGAGACCCAGTACTTC CASSPSGIQETQYF
- TRBJ1-5 TRBD1 TRBV2 TGTGCCAGCAGTTATGGGACAGGGAATCAGCCCCAGCATTTT CASSYGTGNQPQHF
- TRBJ1-2 TRBD1 TRBV4-2 TGTGCCAGCAGCCAAGATGTTGGGGGACAGGGGGGCTATGGCTACACCTTC CASSQDVGGQGGYGYTF
- TRBJ2-7 - TRBV27 TGTGCCAGCAGTTTAAGCCATCTTCTCACCTCCTACGAGCAGTACTTC CASSLSHLLTSYEQYF
- TRBJ2-7 - TRBV9 TGTGCCAGCAGCGTAGGCGGAAGCTCCTACGAGCAGTACTTC CASSVGGSSYEQYF
once TRBJ1-4 - TRBV4-1 TGCGCCAGCAGCCAAGAGCATGGTAGGGGGAATGAAAAACTGTTTTTT CASSQEHGRGNEKLFF
- TRBJ2-1 TRBD2 TRBV4-2 TGTGCCAGCAGCCAGGGACTAGCGGGAGTGAGAAATGAGCAGTTCTTC CASSQGLAGVRNEQFF
- TRBJ2-3 TRBD2 TRBV7-2 TGTGCCAGCAGCCCATTAGCGGGTCTCACAGATACGCAGTATTTT CASSPLAGLTDTQYF
- TRBJ2-1 - TRBV2 TGTGCCAGCAGTGAGGCGGGACTGGCGAGCAATGAGCAGTTCTTC CASSEAGLASNEQFF
- TRBJ2-7 - TRBV29-1 TGCAGCGTTGCATTCTCCTACGAGCAGTACTTC CSVAFSYEQYF
- TRBJ1-1 - TRBV11-2 TGTGCCAGCAGACAACCAGGGAAGCGGAACACTGAAGCTTTCTTT CASRQPGKRNTEAFF
- TRBJ2-3 - TRBV7-9 TGTGCCAGCAGCTTAGTAGCCCGGGGCACAGATACGCAGTATTTT CASSLVARGTDTQYF
- TRBJ1-2 - TRBV5-4 TGTGCCAGCAGCTTCCGACAAGTCTTAAACTATGGCTACACCTTC CASSFRQVLNYGYTF
- TRBJ1-4 - TRBV2 TGTGCCAGCAGATTAGGACAGTGGTCCCAAGGAGGCCTGTTTTTT CASRLGQWSQGGLFF
once TRBJ2-6 - TRBV2 TGTGCCAGCAGTGGACAGGAGCCGGGAATGACTTTC CASSGQEPGMTF
once TRBJ2-7 TRBD2 TRBV20-1 TGCAGTGCTAGTGATATAGCGGGAGGCGTCTCCTACGAGCAGTACTTC CSASDIAGGVSYEQYF
- TRBJ1-6 TRBD1 TRBV6-6 TGTGCCAGCAGCCGGGACAGGAGGGATTCACCCCTCCACTTT CASSRDRRDSPLHF
few TRBJ1-1 - TRBV30 TGTGCCTGGAGTGTAGTTGCGGGGCGCGGTGAAGCTTTCTTT CAWSVVAGRGEAFF
- TRBJ2-5 TRBD1 TRBV13 TGTGCCAGCAGCTTTAGACAGGGGGAGACCCAGTACTTC CASSFRQGETQYF
- TRBJ1-2 TRBD1 TRBV2 TGTGCCAGCAGTGACGGGACAGTCGGTTCTAACTATGGCTACACCTTC CASSDGTVGSNYGYTF
- TRBJ1-2 - TRBV28 TGTGCCAGCGATTCCGGGGTCTATGGCTACACCTTC CASDSGVYGYTF
once TRBJ2-5 TRBD2 TRBV5-1 TGCGCCAGCAGGCCTACTAGCGGGAGTAGGGGAGAGACCCAGTACTTC CASRPTSGSRGETQYF
- TRBJ2-7 TRBD2 TRBV18 TGTGCCAGCTCAAGACCGGGACTAGCGGATTACGAGCAGTACTTC CASSRPGLADYEQYF
- TRBJ2-6 - TRBV29-1 TGCAGCGTTCACTGGAGTACAGGGGCCAACGTCCTGACTTTC CSVHWSTGANVLTF
- TRBJ1-2 - TRBV29-1 TGCAGCGTTGTGGGTCGTGGGGGGACCAACTATGGCTACACCTTC CSVVGRGGTNYGYTF
- TRBJ2-1 TRBD2 TRBV7-9 TGTGCCAGCACACTAGCGGGAGGCAATGAGCAGTTCTTC CASTLAGGNEQFF
- TRBJ2-7 - TRBV12-3/TRBV12-4 TGTGCCAGCAGTTTAGCGCCGGGTTCCGAGCAGTACTTC CASSLAPGSEQYF
few TRBJ1-2 TRBD1 TRBV25-1 TGTGCCAGCAGGGGACAGGGCGACTATGGCTACACCTTC CASRGQGDYGYTF
- TRBJ2-4 - TRBV29-1 TGCAGCGCCAGGACAGCAGCGGCCAAAAACATTCAGTACTTC CSARTAAAKNIQYF
- TRBJ2-2 TRBD2 TRBV24-1 TGTGCCACCAGTGATGTGCGCGGGAGAGGTTCCGGGGAGCTGTTTTTT CATSDVRGRGSGELFF
- TRBJ2-7 - TRBV28 TGTGCCAGCAGTATGGGTGGCCGGGACTGGGGTCTGTACTTC CASSMGGRDWGLYF
- TRBJ1-2 TRBD1 TRBV4-3 TGCGCCAGCAGCCAAGATAAGGGGACAGGGGTAAACTATGGCTACACCTTC CASSQDKGTGVNYGYTF
- TRBJ1-1 TRBD1 TRBV30 TGTGCCTGGAGTCTTAGGGACAGGATGAACACTGAAGCTTTCTTT CAWSLRDRMNTEAFF
- TRBJ2-5 TRBD2 TRBV28 TGTGCCAGCAGTTGGGGGAGGGTGACTAGCGGGATCCAAGAGACCCAGTACTTC CASSWGRVTSGIQETQYF
- TRBJ1-2 - TRBV6-2/TRBV6-3 TGTGCCAGCAGTTATAGGTGGAGCTCTAACTATGGCTACACCTTC CASSYRWSSNYGYTF
- TRBJ1-1 - TRBV3-1/TRBV3-2 TGTGCCAGCAGCCCGGATTTGGGCAGTGAAGCTTTCTTT CASSPDLGSEAFF
- TRBJ2-7 TRBD1 TRBV7-8 TGTGCCAGCAGCTTTGCGACAGGGAAATCCTACGAGCAGTACTTC CASSFATGKSYEQYF
- TRBJ2-1 TRBD1 TRBV7-3 TGTGCCAGCAGCTTAACGCGGGACAGGGCAAATGAGCAGTTCTTC CASSLTRDRANEQFF
- TRBJ2-3 TRBD1 TRBV18 TGTGCCAGCTCCGGAACCGGGACAGGGGGCGCAGATACGCAGTATTTT CASSGTGTGGADTQYF
- TRBJ2-7 TRBD1 TRBV27 TGTGCCAGCAGTTCCACCCCGGGACAGGGAGTCCCGCAGTACTTC CASSSTPGQGVPQYF
- TRBJ2-4 - TRBV19 TGTGCCAGTAGTATAGCTGACTTCCAAAACATTCAGTACTTC CASSIADFQNIQYF
- TRBJ1-4 - TRBV28 TGTGCCAGCAGTTTGTATACAGGGACTGAAAAACTGTTTTTT CASSLYTGTEKLFF